Listed below are T cell receptor beta chains from one sample, sequenced in a study of T-cell reconstitution after alpha-beta-depleted transplantation in children. One entry per CDR3 protein, called by TCRdb with MiXCR from the PCR reads. The sample records 250,000 to 400,000 distinct CDR3 sequences, over 20% being singletons. The sample in question was PBMCs, mostly from graft donor cells, obtained 180 days after TCRalphabeta/CD19-depleted stem cell transplant. The receptor set was obtained from a male patient younger than 18 who had a stem cell transplant for acute lymphoblastic leukemia, so the T cells may come from the graft donor. Both conserved end residues are part of each CDR3. A clone size is listed for some rows: how often the clone was seen (once, few, many), or a class if it is expanded.

j_call | v_call | clone_size | cdr3_aa
TRBJ1-5 | TRBV20-1 | - | CSAKPLDTLYQPQHF
TRBJ2-7 | TRBV29-1 | many | CSVAGAYEQYF
TRBJ1-2 | TRBV7-9 | - | CASSSRDLGDYGYTF
TRBJ2-7 | TRBV9 | many | CASSVRSEGPNYEQYF
TRBJ2-1 | TRBV5-6 | few | CASSFLWTGYNEQFF
TRBJ1-3 | TRBV5-1 | - | CASSVGDRPSGNTIYF
TRBJ2-1 | TRBV20-1 | many | CSARQPNRGTRYEQFF
TRBJ2-1 | TRBV7-3 | many | CASSLRASGRKLEQFF
TRBJ2-1 | TRBV3-1 | - | CATSQELAGYNEQFF
TRBJ2-3 | TRBV7-2 | few | CASSRAGVPDTQYF
TRBJ2-5 | TRBV7-9 | - | CASSLARIREDETQYF
TRBJ2-3 | TRBV29-1 | - | CSVEPDFTDTQYF
TRBJ2-7 | TRBV3-1 | - | CASSSSGAASYEQYF